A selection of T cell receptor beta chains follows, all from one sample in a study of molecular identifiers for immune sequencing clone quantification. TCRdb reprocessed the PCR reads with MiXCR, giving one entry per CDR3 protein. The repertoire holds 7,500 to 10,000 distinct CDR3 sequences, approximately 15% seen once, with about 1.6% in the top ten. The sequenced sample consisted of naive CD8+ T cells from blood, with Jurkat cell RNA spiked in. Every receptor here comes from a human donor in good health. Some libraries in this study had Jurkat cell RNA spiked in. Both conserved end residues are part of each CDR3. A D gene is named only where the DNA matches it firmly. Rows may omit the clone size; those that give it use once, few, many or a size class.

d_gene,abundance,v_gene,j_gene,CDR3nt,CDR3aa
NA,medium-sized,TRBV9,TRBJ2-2,TGTGCCAGCAGCGCACTCGTAGGAGTAGCGGAGAACACCGGGGAGCTGTTTTTT,CASSALVGVAENTGELFF
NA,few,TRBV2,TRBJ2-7,TGTGCCAGCGGACCGGGCCCGATGACCCCCGAGCAGTACTTC,CASGPGPMTPEQYF
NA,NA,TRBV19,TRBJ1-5,TGTGCCAGTAGTATGATGGGGGGCGAGCCCCAGGATTTT,CASSMMGGEPQDF
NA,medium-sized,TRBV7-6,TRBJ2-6,TGTGCCAGCAGCTTAGTCGGATCCTCTGGGGCCAACGTCCTGACTTTC,CASSLVGSSGANVLTF
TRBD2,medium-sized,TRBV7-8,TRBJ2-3,TGTGCCAGCAGATCTAGCGGGGCCACAGATACGCAGTATTTT,CASRSSGATDTQYF
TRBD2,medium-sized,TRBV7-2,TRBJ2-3,TGTGCCAGCAGCTCACTAGCGGGGGGGTCAGATACGCAGTATTTT,CASSSLAGGSDTQYF
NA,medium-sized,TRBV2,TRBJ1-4,TGTGCCAGCAGTGAAGTATGGGAAAATGAAAAACTGTTTTTT,CASSEVWENEKLFF
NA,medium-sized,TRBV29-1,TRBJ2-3,TGCAGCGGTGAAGGGACAGATACGCAGTATTTT,CSGEGTDTQYF
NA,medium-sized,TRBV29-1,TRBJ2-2,TGCAGCGTTGAAGATCTTCTTTCCCGCGACAAGAACACCGGGGAGCTGTTTTTT,CSVEDLLSRDKNTGELFF
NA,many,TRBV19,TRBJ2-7,TGTGCCAGTAGTCAATACAGGGACTCCTACGAGCAGTACTTC,CASSQYRDSYEQYF
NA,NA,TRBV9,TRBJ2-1,TGTGCCAGCAGCGTAGGCGTAGACAATGAGCAGTTCTTC,CASSVGVDNEQFF
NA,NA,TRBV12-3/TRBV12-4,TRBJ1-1,TGTGCCAGCAGTTCTACAGGAGAAGCTTTCTTT,CASSSTGEAFF
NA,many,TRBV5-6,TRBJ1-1,TGTGCCAGCAGCTTAAGTCACAGTGGCACTGAAGCTTTCTTT,CASSLSHSGTEAFF
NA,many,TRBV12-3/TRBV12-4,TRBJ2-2,TGTGCCAGCAGTTTAGCCCGCGGACAAGGCACCGGGGAGCTGTTTTTT,CASSLARGQGTGELFF
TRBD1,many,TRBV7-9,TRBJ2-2,TGTGCCAGCAGGCCAGAAATGACAGGGGTCCCCGGGGAGCTGTTTTTT,CASRPEMTGVPGELFF
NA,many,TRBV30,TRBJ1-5,TGTGCCTGGAGTGCGGGGGTCGGTAGCAATCAGCCCCAGCATTTT,CAWSAGVGSNQPQHF
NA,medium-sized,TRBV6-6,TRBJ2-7,TGTGCCAGCAGTTTGGGCGGATCCTACGAGCAGTACTTC,CASSLGGSYEQYF
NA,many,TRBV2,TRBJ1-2,TGTGCCAGCGACTGGCCTGACAGAGGGTATGGCTACACCTTC,CASDWPDRGYGYTF
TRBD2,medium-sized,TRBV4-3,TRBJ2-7,TGCGCCAGCAGCCCCGGGACTAGCGGGACCGTTAATTACGAGCAGTACTTC,CASSPGTSGTVNYEQYF
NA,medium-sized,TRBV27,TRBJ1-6,TGTGCCAGCAGTTTAGTCGCCGACTATAATTCACCCCTCCACTTT,CASSLVADYNSPLHF
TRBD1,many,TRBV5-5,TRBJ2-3,TGTGCCAGCAGCCGAGGACAGGGGAACACAGATACGCAGTATTTT,CASSRGQGNTDTQYF
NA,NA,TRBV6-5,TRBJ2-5,TGTGCCAGCAGTTACTCGGGGCTGCAAGAGACCCAGTGCTTC,CASSYSGLQETQCF